Listed below are T cell receptor beta chains from one sample, sequenced in a study of cytomegalovirus exposure and HLA in healthy donors. TCRdb's table, derived via immunoSEQ multiplex PCR, lists solely in-frame clones and lacks some. The sample carries approximately 160,000 clones, more than 70% recorded once. The sample consisted of PBMCs. The receptors shown here come from a male donor in good health and CMV-seronegative. Both conserved end residues are part of each CDR3.

v_call cdr3_aa
TRBV5-1 CASSLRTGAIGGDTQYF
TRBV15 CATSREDRGSGANVLTF
TRBV29-1 CSVERTGTGKQPQHF
TRBV2 CASKGVGGPDTQYF
TRBV5-6 CASSLGQEGPQHF
TRBV9 CASSVASAARNTIYF
TRBV7-9 CASSLRSELASSYNEQFF
TRBV9 CASSVGTRVSDTQYF
TRBV19 CASTTGYGSSYEQYF
TRBV6-5 CASSYSRTGVANEQFF
TRBV11-1 CASSTTGTGSYEQYF
TRBV7-2 CASSSAHRQGKTF
TRBV18 CASSPEGYGYTF
TRBV7-9 CSSSWGGEETQYF